The subject of this entry is one TCR beta chain. The investigators reverse transcribed all of the isolated RNA, so they sequenced expressed TCRB transcripts. Data came from immunoSEQ multiplex PCR; TCRdb stores just in-frame clones and leaves some out. In the table there are about 350,000 clones, about 19% of which are singletons. The data were taken from a study of beta chain features in type 1 diabetes. The CDR3 is 17 amino acids. Trimming took off 9 bases at V and 0 bases at J, with 18 bases between the two ends. CDR1 and CDR2 (germline): LGHNA, YSLEER. Material: naive CD4+ T cells from blood. The rearrangement links TRBV4-3 to TRBJ2-6, with D possibly TRBD2 on 6 matching bases. This TCR derives from a woman between 18 and 30 years old in good health. CDR3 sequence reads: CASQEARDSSGANVLTF. Written as DNA, the CDR3 is TGCGCCAGTCAAGAGGCCAGGGACTCCTCTGGGGCCAACGTCCTGACTTTC.